This TCR beta chain derives from a study of a mutant IDH1 vaccine in newly diagnosed glioma. Background on the study: The treated group averaged roughly 40 years old and was around 62% male, about 40% female.

The CDR3 sequence is 15 residues long. V was shortened by 3 bases and J by 2 bases, with 13 bases between the two germline ends. Germline values: CDR1 MDHEN, CDR2 SYDVKM. Time point in this sample: baseline, week 1 (first vaccination visit). The treatment denotes: pre-vaccination baseline after standard-of-care therapy. The method was immunoSEQ multiplex PCR; TCRdb's version includes in-frame clones alone and lacks a portion of them. The table shows fewer than 45,000 clones, with under 80% occurring only once. The clonotype was recovered from a man in his forties with glioma. Some clones in this sample may be carry-over from other donors' samples. The sample was PBMCs, taken from a glioma patient treated with radiotherapy, temozolomide or both. This sequence joins TRBV28 and TRBJ1-2, with D tentatively TRBD1 (5 bases). In nucleotides, the CDR3 is TGTGCCAGCAGTTTGCAGGGAGCTGCGAACTATGGCTACACCTTC. Translating it yields CASSLQGAANYGYTF.